Given below is one TCR beta chain in context. This specimen belongs to a study of blood T cell repertoires in COVID-19. The wider study: The United States, Italy and Spain supplied acute and convalescent COVID-19 samples. Sources were T cells, B-cell-depleted T cells, or PBMCs; the material itself was cDNA or gDNA.

Per the study methods: The authors estimated nucleated cell counts from reference gene primer amplification. This table comes from immunoSEQ multiplex PCR, and its TCRdb copy is limited to in-frame clones, with some not included. V and J calls plus clone size are reproduced from that table; the DNA served to infer D and trimming. The data show approximately 75,000 clones, more than 85% seen once. This CDR3 is 15 amino acids long. CDR1 MNHEY and CDR2 SVGAGI come from the germline V gene. Germline trimming cut 7 bases from V and 0 bases from J; bases unmatched to any gene: 7. V gene TRBV6-5 combines with J gene TRBJ2-7, with 9 bases that match TRBD1. The sample comprised peripheral blood. The clonotype comes from a man aged 55 to 70 with acute or convalescent COVID-19. The DNA of the CDR3 is TGTGCCAGCACAAGGGGGACAGGGTACTCCTACGAGCAGTACTTC. Amino acids: CASTRGTGYSYEQYF.